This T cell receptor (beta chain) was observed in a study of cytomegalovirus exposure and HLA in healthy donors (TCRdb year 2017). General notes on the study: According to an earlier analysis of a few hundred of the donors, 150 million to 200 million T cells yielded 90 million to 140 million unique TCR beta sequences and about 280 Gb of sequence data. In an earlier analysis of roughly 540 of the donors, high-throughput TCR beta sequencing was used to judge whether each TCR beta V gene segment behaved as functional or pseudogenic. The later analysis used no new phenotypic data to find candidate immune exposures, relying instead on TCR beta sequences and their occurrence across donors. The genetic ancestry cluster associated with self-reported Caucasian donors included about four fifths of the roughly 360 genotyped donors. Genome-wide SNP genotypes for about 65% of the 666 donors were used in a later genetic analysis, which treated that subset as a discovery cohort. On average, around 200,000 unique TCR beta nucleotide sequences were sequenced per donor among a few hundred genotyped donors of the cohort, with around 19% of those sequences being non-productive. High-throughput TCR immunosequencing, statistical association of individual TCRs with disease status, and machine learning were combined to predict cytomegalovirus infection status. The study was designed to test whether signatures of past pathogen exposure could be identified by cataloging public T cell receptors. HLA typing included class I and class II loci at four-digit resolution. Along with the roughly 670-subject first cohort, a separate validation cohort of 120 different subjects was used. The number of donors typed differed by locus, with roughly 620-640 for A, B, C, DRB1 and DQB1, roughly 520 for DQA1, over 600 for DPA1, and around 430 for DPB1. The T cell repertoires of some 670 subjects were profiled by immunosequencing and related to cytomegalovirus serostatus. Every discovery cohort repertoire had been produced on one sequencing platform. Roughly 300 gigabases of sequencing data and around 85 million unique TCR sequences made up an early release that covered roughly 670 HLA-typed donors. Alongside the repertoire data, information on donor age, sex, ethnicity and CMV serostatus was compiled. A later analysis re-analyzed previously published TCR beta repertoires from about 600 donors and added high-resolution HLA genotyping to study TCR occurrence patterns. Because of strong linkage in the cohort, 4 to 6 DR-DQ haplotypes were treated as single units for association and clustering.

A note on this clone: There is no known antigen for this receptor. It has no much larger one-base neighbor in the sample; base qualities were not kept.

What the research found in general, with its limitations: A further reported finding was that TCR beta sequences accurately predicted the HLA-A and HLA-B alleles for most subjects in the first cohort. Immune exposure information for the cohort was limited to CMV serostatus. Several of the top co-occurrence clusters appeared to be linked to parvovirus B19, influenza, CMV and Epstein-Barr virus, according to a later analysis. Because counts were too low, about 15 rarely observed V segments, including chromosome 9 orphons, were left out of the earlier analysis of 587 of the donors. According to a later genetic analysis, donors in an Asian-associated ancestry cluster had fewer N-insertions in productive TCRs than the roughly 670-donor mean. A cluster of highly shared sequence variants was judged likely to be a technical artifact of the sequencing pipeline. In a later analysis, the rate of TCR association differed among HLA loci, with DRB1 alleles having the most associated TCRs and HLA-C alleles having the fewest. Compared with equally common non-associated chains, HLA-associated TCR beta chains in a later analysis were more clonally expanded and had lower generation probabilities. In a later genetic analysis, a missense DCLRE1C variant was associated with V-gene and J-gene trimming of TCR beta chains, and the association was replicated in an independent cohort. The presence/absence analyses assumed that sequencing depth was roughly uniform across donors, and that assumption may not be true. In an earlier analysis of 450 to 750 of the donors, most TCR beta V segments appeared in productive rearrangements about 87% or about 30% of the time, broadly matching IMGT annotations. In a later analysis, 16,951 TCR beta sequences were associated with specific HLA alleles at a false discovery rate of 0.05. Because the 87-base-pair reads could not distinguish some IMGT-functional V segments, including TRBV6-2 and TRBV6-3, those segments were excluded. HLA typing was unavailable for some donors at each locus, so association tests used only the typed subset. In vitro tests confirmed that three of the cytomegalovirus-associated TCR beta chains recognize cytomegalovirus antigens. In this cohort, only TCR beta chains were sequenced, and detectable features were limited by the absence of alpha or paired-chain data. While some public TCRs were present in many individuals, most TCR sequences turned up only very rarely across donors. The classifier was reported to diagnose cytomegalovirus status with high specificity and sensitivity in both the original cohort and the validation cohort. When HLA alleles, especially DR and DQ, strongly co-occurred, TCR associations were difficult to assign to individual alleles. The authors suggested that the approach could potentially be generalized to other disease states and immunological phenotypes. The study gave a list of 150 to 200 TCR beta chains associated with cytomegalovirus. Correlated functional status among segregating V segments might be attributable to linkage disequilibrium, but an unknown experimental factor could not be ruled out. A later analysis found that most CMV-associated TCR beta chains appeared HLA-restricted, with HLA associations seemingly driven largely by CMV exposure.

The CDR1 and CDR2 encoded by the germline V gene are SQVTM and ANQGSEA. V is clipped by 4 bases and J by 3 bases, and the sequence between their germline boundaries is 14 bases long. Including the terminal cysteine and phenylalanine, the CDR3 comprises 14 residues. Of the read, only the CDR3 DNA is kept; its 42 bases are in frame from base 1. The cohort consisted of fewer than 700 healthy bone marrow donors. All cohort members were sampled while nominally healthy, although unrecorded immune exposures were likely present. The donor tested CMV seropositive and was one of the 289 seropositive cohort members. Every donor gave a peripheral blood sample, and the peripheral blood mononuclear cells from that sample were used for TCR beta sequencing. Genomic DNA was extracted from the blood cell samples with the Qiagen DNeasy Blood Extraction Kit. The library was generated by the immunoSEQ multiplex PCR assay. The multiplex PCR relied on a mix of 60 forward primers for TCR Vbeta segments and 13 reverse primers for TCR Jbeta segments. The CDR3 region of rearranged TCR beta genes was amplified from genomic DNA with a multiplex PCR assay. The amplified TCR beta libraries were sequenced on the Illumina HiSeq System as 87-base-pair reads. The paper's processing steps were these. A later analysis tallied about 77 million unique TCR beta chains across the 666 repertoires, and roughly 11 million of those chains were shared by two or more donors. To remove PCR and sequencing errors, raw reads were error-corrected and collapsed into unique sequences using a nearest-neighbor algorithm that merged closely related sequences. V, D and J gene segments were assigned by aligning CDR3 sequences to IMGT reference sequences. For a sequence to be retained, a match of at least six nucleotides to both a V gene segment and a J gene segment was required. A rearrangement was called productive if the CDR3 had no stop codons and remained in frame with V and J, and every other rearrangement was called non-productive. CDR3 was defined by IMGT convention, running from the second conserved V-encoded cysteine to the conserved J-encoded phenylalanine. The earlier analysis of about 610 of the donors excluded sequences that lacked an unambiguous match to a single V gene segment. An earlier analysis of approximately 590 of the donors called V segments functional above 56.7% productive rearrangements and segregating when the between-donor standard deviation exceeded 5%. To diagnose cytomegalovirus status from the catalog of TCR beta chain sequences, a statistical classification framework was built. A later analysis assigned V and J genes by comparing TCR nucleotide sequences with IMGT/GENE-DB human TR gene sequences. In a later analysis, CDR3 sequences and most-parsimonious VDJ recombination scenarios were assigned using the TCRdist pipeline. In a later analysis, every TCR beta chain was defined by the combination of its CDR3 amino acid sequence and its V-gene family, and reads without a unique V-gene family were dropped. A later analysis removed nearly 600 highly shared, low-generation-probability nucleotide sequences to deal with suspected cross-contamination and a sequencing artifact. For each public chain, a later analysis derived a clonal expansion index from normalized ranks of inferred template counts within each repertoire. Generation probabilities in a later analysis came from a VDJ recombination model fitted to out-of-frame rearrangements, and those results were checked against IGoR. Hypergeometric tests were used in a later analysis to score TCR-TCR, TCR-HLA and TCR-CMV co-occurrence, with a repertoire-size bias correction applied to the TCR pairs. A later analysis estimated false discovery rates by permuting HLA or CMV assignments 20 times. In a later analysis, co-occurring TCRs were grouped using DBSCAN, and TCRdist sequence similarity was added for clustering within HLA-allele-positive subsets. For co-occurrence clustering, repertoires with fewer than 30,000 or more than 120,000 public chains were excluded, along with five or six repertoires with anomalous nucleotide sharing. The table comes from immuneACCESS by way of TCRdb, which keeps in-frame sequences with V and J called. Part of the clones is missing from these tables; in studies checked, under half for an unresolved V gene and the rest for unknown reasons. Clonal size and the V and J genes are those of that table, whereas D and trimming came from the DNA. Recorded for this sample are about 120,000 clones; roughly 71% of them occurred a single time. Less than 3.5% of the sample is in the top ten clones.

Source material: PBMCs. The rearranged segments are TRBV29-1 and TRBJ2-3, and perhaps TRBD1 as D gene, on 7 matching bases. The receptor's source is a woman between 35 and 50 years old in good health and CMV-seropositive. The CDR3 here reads CSVGGGTDTDTQYF. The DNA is TGCAGCGTTGGAGGGGGGACAGATACAGATACGCAGTATTTT.